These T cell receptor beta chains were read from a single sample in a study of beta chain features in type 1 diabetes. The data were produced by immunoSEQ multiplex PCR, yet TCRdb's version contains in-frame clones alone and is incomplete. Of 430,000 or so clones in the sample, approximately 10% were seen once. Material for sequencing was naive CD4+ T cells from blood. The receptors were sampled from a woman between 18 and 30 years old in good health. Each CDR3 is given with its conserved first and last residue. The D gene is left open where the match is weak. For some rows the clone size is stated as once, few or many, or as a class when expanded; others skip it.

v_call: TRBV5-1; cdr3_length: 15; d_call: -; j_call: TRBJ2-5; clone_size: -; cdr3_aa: CASSLTGPYQETQYF; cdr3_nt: TGCGCCAGCAGCTTGACGGGGCCGTACCAAGAGACCCAGTACTTC
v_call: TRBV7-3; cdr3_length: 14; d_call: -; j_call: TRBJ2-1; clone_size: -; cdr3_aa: CASSRSYLEREQFF; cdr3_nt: TGTGCCAGCAGCCGCTCTTATCTAGAGAGGGAGCAGTTCTTC
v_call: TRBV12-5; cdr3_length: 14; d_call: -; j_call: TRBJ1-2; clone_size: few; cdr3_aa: CASGLARQNYGYTF; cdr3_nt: TGTGCTAGTGGTTTGGCGAGACAGAACTATGGCTACACCTTC
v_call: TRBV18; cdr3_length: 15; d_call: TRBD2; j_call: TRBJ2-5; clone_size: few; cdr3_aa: CASSPTSGPQETQYF; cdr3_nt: TGTGCCAGCTCACCGACTAGCGGGCCACAAGAGACCCAGTACTTC
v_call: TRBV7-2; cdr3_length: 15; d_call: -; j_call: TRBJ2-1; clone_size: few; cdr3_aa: CASSLGPASYNEQFF; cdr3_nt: TGTGCCAGCAGCTTAGGACCGGCGTCCTACAATGAGCAGTTCTTC
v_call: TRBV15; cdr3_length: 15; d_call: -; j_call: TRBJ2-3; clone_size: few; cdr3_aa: CATSRPGIVRDTQYF; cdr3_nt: TGTGCCACCAGCAGACCAGGGATCGTGAGGGATACGCAGTATTTT
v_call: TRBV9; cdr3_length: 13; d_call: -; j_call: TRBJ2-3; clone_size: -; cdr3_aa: CASSVAPSDTQYF; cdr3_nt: TGTGCCAGCAGCGTAGCCCCGTCAGATACGCAGTATTTT
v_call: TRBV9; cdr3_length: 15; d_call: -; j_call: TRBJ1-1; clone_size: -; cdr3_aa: CASSVKQGLDSGAFF; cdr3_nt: TGTGCCAGCAGCGTAAAACAGGGTTTGGACAGCGGGGCTTTCTTT
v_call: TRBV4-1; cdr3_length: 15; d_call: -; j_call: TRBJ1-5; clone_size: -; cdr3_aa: CASSHRDNSNQPQHF; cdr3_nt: TGCGCCAGCAGCCACAGGGACAATAGCAATCAGCCCCAGCATTTT
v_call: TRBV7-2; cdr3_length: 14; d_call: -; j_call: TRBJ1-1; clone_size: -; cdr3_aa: CASSLRAQDTEAFF; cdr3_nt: TGTGCCAGCAGCTTAAGGGCACAGGACACTGAAGCTTTCTTT
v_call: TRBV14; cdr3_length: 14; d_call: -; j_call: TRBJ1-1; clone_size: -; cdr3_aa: CASSRIIRDTEAFF; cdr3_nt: TGTGCCAGCAGCCGAATTATCCGGGACACTGAAGCTTTCTTT
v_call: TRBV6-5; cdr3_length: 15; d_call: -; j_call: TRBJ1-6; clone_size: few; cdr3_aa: CASSYSIGVNSPLHF; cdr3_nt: TGTGCCAGCAGTTACTCGATCGGGGTTAATTCACCCCTCCACTTT
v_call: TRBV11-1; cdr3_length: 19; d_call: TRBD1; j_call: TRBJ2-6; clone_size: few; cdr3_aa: CASSLLLGTGVTGANVLTF; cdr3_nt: TGTGCCAGCAGCTTATTATTGGGGACAGGGGTGACTGGGGCCAACGTCCTGACTTTC
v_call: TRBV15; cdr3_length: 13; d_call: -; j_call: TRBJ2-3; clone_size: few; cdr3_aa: CATSRVPQDTQYF; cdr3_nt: TGTGCCACCAGCAGAGTGCCCCAAGATACGCAGTATTTT
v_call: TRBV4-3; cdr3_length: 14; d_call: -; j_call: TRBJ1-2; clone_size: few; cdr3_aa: CASSQVRAGYGYTF; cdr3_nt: TGCGCCAGCAGCCAAGTCCGGGCGGGCTATGGCTACACCTTC
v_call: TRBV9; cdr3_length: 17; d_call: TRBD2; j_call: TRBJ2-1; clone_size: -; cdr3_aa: CASSVTSGSGSYNEQFF; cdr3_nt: TGTGCCAGCAGTGTTACTAGCGGGAGCGGGTCCTACAATGAGCAGTTCTTC
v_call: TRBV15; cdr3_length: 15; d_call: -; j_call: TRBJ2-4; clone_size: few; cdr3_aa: CATSRDAGSRNIQYF; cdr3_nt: TGTGCCACCAGCAGAGATGCGGGATCCCGAAACATTCAGTACTTC
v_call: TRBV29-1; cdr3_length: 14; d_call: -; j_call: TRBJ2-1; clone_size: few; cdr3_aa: CSVEADTAGDEQFF; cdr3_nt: TGCAGCGTTGAGGCCGACACTGCGGGCGATGAGCAGTTCTTC
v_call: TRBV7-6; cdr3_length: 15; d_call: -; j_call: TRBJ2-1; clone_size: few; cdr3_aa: CASSLRALNNNEQFF; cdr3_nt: TGTGCCAGCAGCCTCAGGGCCCTCAATAACAATGAGCAGTTCTTC
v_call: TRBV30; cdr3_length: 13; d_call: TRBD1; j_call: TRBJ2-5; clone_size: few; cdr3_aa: CAWSGQGRGTQYF; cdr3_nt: TGTGCCTGGTCGGGACAGGGAAGGGGGACCCAGTACTTC
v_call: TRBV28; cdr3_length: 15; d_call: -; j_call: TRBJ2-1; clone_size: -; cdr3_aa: CASSSPGTLNNEQFF; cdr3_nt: TGTGCCAGCAGTTCCCCCGGGACACTGAACAATGAGCAGTTCTTC
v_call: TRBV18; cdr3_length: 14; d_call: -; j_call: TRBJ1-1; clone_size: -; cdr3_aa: CASSPGTMNTEAFF; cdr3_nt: TGTGCCAGCTCACCTGGGACGATGAACACTGAAGCTTTCTTT
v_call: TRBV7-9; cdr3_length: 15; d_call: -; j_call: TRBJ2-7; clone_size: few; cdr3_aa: CASSLQTGINYEQYF; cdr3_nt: TGTGCCAGCAGCTTACAGACAGGAATTAACTACGAGCAGTACTTC
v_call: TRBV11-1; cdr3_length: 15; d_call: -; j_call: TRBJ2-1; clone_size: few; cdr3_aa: CASSLQVPGRNEQFF; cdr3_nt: TGTGCCAGCAGCTTACAAGTGCCGGGGCGCAATGAGCAGTTCTTC
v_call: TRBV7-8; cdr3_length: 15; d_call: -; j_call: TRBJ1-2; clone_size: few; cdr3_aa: CASSFLRVPIYGYTF; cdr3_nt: TGTGCCAGCAGCTTTCTCAGGGTCCCAATCTATGGCTACACCTTC
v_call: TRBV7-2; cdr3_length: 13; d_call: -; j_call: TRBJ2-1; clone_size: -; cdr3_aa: CASSSEGDNEQFF; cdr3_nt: TGTGCCAGCAGCTCCGAGGGGGACAATGAGCAGTTCTTC
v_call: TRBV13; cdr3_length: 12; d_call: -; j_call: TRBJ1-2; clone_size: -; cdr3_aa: CASRFTSYGYTF; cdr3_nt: TGTGCCAGCAGATTTACCTCATATGGCTACACCTTC
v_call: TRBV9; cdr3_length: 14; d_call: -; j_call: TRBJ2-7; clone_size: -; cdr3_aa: CASSYTPGSYEQYF; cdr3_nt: TGTGCCAGCAGCTATACCCCGGGCTCCTACGAGCAGTACTTC
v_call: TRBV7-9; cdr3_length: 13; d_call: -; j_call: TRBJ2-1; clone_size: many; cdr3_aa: CASSPRDDREQFF; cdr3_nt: TGTGCCAGCAGCCCAAGGGATGACAGGGAGCAGTTCTTC
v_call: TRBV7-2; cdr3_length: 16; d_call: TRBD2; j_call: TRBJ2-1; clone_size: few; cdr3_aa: CASSPLAGEAGDEQFF; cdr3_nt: TGTGCCAGCAGCCCCTTAGCGGGAGAAGCTGGGGATGAGCAGTTCTTC
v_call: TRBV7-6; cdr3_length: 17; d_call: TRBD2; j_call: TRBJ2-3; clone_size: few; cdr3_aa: CASSSRRGRGGGDTQYF; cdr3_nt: TGTGCCAGCAGCTCCCGCCGTGGGCGGGGGGGCGGCGATACGCAGTATTTT
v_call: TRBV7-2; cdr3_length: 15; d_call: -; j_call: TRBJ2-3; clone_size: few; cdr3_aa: CATAEQGSSTDTQYF; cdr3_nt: TGTGCCACGGCGGAACAGGGCTCTAGCACAGATACGCAGTATTTT
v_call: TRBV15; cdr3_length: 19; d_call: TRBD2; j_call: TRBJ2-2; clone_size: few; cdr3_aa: CATSRGRSAGGTNTGELFF; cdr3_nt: TGTGCCACCAGCAGAGGCCGATCCGCGGGAGGAACGAACACCGGGGAGCTGTTTTTT
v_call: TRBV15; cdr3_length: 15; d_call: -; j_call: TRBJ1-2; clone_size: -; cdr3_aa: CATSTTILRNYGYTF; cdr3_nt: TGTGCCACCAGCACCACGATCCTAAGAAACTATGGCTACACCTTC
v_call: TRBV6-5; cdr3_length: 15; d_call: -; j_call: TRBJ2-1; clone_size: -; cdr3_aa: CASSSRQNNYNEQFF; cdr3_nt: TGTGCCAGCAGCTCTCGACAGAATAATTACAATGAGCAGTTCTTC
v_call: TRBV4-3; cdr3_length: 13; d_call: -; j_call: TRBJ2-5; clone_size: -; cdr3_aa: CASSQDTRETQYF; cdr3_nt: TGCGCCAGCAGCCAAGATACTAGAGAGACCCAGTACTTC
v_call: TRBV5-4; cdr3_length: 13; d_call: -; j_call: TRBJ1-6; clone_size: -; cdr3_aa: CASSFEYNSPLHF; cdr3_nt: TGTGCCAGCAGCTTCGAGTACAATTCACCCCTCCACTTT
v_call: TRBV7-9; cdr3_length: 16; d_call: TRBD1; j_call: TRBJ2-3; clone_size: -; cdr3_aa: CASSLMDRGHWNTQYF; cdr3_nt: TGTGCCAGCAGCCTAATGGACAGGGGTCACTGGAATACGCAGTATTTT
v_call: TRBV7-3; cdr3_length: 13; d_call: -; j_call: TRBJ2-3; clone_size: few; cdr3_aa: CASRSTSTDTQYF; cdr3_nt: TGTGCCAGCAGATCTACTAGCACAGATACGCAGTATTTT
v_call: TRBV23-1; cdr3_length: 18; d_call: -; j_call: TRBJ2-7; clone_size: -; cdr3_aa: CASSQSRFPTLFGYEQYF; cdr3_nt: TGCGCCAGCAGTCAATCCAGGTTCCCGACCCTCTTCGGGTACGAGCAGTACTTC
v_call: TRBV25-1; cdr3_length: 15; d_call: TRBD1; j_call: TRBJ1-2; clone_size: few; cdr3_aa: CASSDDRGKAYGYTF; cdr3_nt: TGTGCCAGCAGTGACGACAGGGGAAAGGCCTATGGCTACACCTTC
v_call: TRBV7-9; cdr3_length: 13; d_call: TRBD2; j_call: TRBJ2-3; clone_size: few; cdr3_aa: CASGTSGSPPRYF; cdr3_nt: TGTGCCAGCGGAACTAGCGGGAGTCCCCCCCGGTATTTT
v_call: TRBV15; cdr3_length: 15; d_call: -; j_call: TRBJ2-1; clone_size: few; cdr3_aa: CATSRAAGVDNEQFF; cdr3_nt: TGTGCCACCAGCAGAGCGGCAGGAGTAGACAATGAGCAGTTCTTC
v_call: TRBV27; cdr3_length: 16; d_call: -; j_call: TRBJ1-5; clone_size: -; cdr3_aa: CASSPLRYRGNQPQHF; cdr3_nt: TGTGCCAGCAGTCCGCTCCGTTACAGGGGCAATCAGCCCCAGCATTTT
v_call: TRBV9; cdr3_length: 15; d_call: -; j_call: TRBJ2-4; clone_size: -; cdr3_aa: CASSASSRVGDVQYF; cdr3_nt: TGTGCCAGCAGCGCATCCAGCAGGGTCGGCGACGTTCAGTACTTC
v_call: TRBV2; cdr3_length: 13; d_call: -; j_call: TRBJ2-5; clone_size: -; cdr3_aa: CGGLGTRQETQYF; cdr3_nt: TGTGGCGGCCTCGGGACTCGCCAAGAGACCCAGTACTTC
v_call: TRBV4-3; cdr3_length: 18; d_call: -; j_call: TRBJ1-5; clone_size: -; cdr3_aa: CASSSSTGRTHSNQPQHF; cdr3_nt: TGCGCCAGCAGCAGTTCCACGGGGCGGACCCATAGCAATCAGCCCCAGCATTTT
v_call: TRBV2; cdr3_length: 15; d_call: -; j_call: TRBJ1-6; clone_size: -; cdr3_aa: CASNRRSSYNSPLHF; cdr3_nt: TGTGCCAGCAACCGCCGGAGCTCCTATAATTCACCCCTCCACTTT
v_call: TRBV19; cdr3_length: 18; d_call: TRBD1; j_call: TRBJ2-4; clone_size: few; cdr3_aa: CASSFGTGVPLAKNIQYF; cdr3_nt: TGTGCCAGTAGTTTCGGGACAGGGGTTCCTCTAGCCAAAAACATTCAGTACTTC
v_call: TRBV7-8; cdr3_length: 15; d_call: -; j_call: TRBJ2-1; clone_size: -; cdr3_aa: CASSSQAISYNEQFF; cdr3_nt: TGTGCCAGCAGCTCCCAGGCTATCTCCTACAATGAGCAGTTCTTC
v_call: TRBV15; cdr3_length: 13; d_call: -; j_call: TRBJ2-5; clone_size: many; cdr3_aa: CATSRLGQETQYF; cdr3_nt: TGTGCCACCAGCAGACTAGGCCAGGAGACCCAGTACTTC
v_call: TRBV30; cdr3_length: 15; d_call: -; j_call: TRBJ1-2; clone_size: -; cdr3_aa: CAWSRIFKRDYGYTF; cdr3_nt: TGTGCCTGGAGTCGGATCTTTAAGAGGGACTATGGCTACACCTTC